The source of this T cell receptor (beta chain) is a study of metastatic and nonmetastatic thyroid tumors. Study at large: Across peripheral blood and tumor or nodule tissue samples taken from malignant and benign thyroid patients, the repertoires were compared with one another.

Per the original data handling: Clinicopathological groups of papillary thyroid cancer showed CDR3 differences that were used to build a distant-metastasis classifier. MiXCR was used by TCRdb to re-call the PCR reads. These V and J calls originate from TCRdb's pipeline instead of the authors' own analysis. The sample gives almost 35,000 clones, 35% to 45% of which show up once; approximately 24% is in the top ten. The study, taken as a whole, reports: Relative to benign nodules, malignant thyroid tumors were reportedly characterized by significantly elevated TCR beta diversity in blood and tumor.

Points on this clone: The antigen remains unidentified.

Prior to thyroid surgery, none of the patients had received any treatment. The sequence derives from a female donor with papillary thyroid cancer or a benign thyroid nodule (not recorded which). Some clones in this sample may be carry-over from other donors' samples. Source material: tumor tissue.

CDR3 loop: CASSSTESSYEQYF. The CDR3 nucleotides are TGTGCCAGCAGCTCTACAGAGAGCTCCTACGAGCAGTACTTC. The genes are TRBV4-2 and TRBJ2-7; D remains ambiguous. The germline V gene has CDR1 LGHNA and CDR2 YNFKEQ. Trimming took off 5 bases at V and 0 bases at J, with 11 bases between the two ends. The CDR3 covers 14 residues.